In this sample, the clone carrying this TCR beta chain turned up a few times. Its antigen is not known. TCRdb analysed the reads with MiXCR anew, one entry per CDR3 protein. The data hold hundreds of thousands of distinct CDR3 sequences, with roughly 17% observed a single time. This CDR3 spans 14 amino acids. Deletions cut 4 bases from V and 0 bases from J, with 7 bases between. The data belong to a study of T cell repertoires in cytomegalovirus infection. Whole-study findings and limits: The ex vivo response was dominated by HLA-C-restricted CMV-specific TCR beta clonotypes.

This chain uses TRBV12-3 or TRBV12-4 with TRBJ2-1; D uncertain. This sequence was found in a human donor in good health (CMV status not recorded). Some clones in this sample may be carry-over from other donors' samples. Sequenced: PBMCs. CDR3 amino acids: CASSSFLSYNEQFF. The DNA of the CDR3 is TGTGCCAGCAGTTCGTTCCTCTCCTACAATGAGCAGTTCTTC.